The present T cell receptor (beta chain) was sequenced within a study of regulatory T cells in long-lasting Graves disease. The germline V and J ends were trimmed by 0 bases and 2 bases, with 6 bases remaining between them. CDR1 and CDR2 from the germline V gene are SGHRS and YFSETQ. The CDR3 covers 14 residues. CDR3 regions were amplified by Arm-PCR using iRepertoire HTBI primers to build TCR beta libraries. TCRdb recomputed calls from the multiplex PCR reads with MiXCR, one row per CDR3 protein. The sample holds approximately 400,000 distinct CDR3 sequences, more than 13% seen once. Ten or more counts support this clonotype. The time point was: newly diagnosed GD, antithyroid drugs for less than 3 months. The TCR library used RNA extracted from PBMCs. These records were also assigned to another study, of T cells in Graves' hyperthyroidism and ophthalmopathy.

The material sequenced was peripheral blood mononuclear cells (PBMCs), taken at new diagnosis, from a patient treated with antithyroid drugs. This receptor was obtained from a woman aged 25 to 39 with Graves disease. The chain is built from TRBV5-1 and TRBJ2-1; D not certain. In nucleotides, the CDR3 is TGCGCCAGCAGCTTGGACGTCACCTACAATGAGCAGTTCTTC. It encodes CASSLDVTYNEQFF.